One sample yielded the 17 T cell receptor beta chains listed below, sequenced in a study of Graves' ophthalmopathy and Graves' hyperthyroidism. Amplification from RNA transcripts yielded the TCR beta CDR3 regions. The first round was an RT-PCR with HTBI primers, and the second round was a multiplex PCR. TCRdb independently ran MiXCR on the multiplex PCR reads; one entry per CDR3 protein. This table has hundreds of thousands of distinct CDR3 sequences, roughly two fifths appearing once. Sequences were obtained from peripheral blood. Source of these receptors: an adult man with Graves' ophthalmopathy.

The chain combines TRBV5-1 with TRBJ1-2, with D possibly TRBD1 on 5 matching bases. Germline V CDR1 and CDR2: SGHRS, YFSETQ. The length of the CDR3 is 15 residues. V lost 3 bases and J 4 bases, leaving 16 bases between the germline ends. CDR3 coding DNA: TGCGCCAGCAGCTCTGGTGGGGCTACTGGCTATGGCTACACCTTC. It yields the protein CASSSGGATGYGYTF.

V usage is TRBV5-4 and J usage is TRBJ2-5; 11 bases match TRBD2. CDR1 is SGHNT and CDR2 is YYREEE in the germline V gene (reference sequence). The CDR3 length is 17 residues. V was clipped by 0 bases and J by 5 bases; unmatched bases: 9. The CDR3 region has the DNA TGTGCCAGCAGCTTGGCGGATAGCGGGAGGGCCGCGGAGACCCAGTACTTC. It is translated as CASSLADSGRAAETQYF.

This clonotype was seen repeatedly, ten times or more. The CDR3, as DNA: TGTGCCATCAGCAAGAAATTCCATAGACAGGACGAAGGAAACACCATATATTTT. This gives the protein CAISKKFHRQDEGNTIYF. V and J are TRBV10-3 and TRBJ1-3; tentatively, D is TRBD1 (6 bases). Germline V lookup: CDR1 ENHRY, CDR2 SYGVKD. The length of the CDR3 is 18 residues. Trimming shortened V by 6 bases and J by 4 bases, and 25 bases separated the two germline ends.

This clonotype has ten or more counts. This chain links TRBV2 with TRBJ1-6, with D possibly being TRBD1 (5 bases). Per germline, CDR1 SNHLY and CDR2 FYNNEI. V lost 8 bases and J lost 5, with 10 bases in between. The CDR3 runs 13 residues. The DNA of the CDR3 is TGTGCCAGCGGGAGGGGAAATAATTCACCCCTCCACTTT. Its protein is CASGRGNNSPLHF.

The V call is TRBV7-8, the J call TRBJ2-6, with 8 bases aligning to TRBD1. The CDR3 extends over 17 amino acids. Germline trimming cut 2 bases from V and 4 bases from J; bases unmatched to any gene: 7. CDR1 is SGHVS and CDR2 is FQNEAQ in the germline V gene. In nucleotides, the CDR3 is TGTGCCAGCAGCTTATTCGGACAGGGCTCGGGGGCCAACGTCCTGACTTTC. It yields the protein CASSLFGQGSGANVLTF.

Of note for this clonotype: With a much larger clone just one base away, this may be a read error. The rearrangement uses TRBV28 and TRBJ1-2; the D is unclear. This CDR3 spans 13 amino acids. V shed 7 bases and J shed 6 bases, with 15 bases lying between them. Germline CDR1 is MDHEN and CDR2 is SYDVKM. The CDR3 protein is CASTVDINHGYTF. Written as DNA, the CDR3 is TGTGCCAGCACCGTCGACATCAACCATGGCTACACCTTC.

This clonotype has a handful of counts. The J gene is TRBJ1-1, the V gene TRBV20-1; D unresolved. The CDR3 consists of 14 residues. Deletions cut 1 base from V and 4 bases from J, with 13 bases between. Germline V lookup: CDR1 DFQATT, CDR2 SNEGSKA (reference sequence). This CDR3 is CSARVAGPGTEAFF. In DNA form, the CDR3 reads TGCAGTGCTAGAGTCGCAGGCCCAGGCACTGAAGCTTTCTTT.

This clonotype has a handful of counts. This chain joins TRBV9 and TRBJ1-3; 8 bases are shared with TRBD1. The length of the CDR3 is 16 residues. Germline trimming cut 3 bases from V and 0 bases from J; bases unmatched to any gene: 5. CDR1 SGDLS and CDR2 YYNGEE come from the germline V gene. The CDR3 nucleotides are TGTGCCAGCAGCGCGCCAGGACAGGGCTCTGGAAACACCATATATTTT. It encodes CASSAPGQGSGNTIYF.

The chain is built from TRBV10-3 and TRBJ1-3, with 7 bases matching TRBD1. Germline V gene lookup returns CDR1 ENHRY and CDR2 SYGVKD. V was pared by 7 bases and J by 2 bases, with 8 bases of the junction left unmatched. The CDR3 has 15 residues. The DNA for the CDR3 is TGTGCCATCAACCCGACAGGGTCAACTGGAAACACCATATATTTT. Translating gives CAINPTGSTGNTIYF.

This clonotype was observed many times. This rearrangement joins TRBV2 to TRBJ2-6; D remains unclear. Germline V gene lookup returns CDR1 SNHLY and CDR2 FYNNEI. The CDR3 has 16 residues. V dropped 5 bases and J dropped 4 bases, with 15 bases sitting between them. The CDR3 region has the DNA TGTGCCAGCAGTTACTCGATGGGTTCCGGGGCCAACGTCCTGACTTTC. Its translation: CASSYSMGSGANVLTF. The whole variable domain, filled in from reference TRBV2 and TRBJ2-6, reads EPEVTQTPSHQVTQMGQEVILRCVPISNHLYFYWYRQILGQKVEFLVSFYNNEISEKSEIFDDQFSVERPDGSNFTLKIRSTKLEDSAMYFCASSYSMGSGANVLTFGAGSRLTVL.

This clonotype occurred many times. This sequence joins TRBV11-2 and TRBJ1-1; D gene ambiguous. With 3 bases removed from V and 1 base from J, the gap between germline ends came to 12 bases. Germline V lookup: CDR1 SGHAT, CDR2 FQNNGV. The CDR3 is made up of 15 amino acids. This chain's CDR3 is CASSFRGGTNTEAFF. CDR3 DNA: TGTGCCAGCAGCTTTAGAGGCGGAACGAACACTGAAGCTTTCTTT.

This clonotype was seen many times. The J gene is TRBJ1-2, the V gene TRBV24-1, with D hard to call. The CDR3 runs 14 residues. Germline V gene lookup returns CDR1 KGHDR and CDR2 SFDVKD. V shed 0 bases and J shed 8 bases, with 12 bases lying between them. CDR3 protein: CATSDLLGVSGYTF. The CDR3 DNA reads TGTGCCACCAGTGATTTGCTTGGGGTCTCGGGCTACACCTTC.

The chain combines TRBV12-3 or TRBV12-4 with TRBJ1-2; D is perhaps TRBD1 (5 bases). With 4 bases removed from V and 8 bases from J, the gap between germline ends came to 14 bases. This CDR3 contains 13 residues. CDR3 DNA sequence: TGTGCCAGCAGTTGGGGGGGGGAAGGGGGCTACACCTTC. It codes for CASSWGGEGGYTF.

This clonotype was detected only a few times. CDR3 in DNA: TGTGCCAGCAGACTCATCGGGGACACTGAAGCTTTCTTT. Encoded protein: CASRLIGDTEAFF. This rearrangement joins TRBV7-2 to TRBJ1-1; no clear D gene. CDR1 and CDR2 (germline): SGHTA, FQGNSA. The length of the CDR3 is 13 residues. Trimming removed 6 bases from V and 3 bases from J, with 11 bases in between.

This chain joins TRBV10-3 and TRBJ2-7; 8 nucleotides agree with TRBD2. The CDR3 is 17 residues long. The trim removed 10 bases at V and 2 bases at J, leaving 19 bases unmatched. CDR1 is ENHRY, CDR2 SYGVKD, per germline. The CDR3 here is CATWALAGGPSAYEQYF. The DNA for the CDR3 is TGTGCCACGTGGGCCTTGGCGGGAGGCCCGTCGGCCTACGAGCAGTACTTC.

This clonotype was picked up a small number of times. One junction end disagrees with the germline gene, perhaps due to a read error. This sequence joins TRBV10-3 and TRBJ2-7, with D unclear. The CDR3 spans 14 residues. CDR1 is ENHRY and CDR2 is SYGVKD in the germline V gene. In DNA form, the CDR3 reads TGTGCCAGCAGTGATGTGCGGTCAGGTGGCGAGCAGTACTTC. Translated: CASSDVRSGGEQYF.

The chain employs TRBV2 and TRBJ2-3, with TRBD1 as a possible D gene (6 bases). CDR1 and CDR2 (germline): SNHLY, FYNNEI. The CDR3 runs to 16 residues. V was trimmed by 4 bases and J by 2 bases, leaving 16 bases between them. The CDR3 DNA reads TGTGCCAGCAGTGTCGGGTGGGGGACATACACAGATACGCAGTATTTT. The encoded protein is CASSVGWGTYTDTQYF.